What follows is one T cell receptor beta chain and its context. Only in-frame clones appear in the TCRdb table, and some are missing; sequencing was by immunoSEQ multiplex PCR. The table records over 850,000 clones, around 82% of them present only once. The sample originates from a study of shared clonotypes between healthy human individuals. As for the study in general: Donors had three CD4 naive, three CD4 memory, two CD8 naive and one CD8 memory plate apiece.

Germline-derived CDR1 and CDR2 are SGHTA and FQGNSA. The CDR3 covers 17 residues. V dropped 0 bases and J dropped 2; count of bases not matched to a gene: 6. The genes are TRBV7-2 and TRBJ2-1; TRBD2 aligns across 8 bases. The sequenced material came from memory CD4+ T cells from PBMCs. As to subset: CD45RA-negative fraction. The clonotype comes from a man aged 18-30 years in good health. Some clones in this sample may be carry-over from other donors' samples. The CDR3 nucleotides read TGTGCCAGCAGCTTAGCGTTGGTGCGGGAGGCCTACAATGAGCAGTTCTTC. Its protein product is CASSLALVREAYNEQFF. Drawing the rest from reference TRBV7-2 and TRBJ2-1, the complete variable domain is GAGVSQSPSNKVTEKGKDVELRCDPISGHTALYWYRQSLGQGLEFLIYFQGNSAPDKSGLPSDRFSAERTGGSVSTLTIQRTQQEDSAVYLCASSLALVREAYNEQFFGPGTRLTVL.